This T cell receptor beta chain was documented in a study of blood T cell repertoires in COVID-19. Study as a whole: Acute-phase and convalescent COVID-19 samples originated in the United States, Italy and Spain.

Germline V gene data show CDR1 as KGHSH and CDR2 as LQKENI. With 8 bases removed from V and 1 base from J, the gap between germline ends came to 13 bases. The CDR3 consists of 14 residues. Enrolment of Seattle patients took place during active infection, and they were followed longitudinally. In the authors' methods: Amplification of reference gene primers provided the estimated nucleated cell counts. Sequenced by immunoSEQ multiplex PCR; TCRdb stores in-frame clones only, minus some. D and trimming come from the DNA, and the V and J calls and clone size come from that table. The table lists about 220,000 clones, about 81% of them singletons.

This sequence was found in a woman aged 65 to 85 with COVID-19, enrolled during active disease. The chain combines TRBV18 with TRBJ2-3; D is perhaps TRBD2 (6 bases). The sample taken for sequencing was peripheral blood. The CDR3 DNA reads as TGTGCCAGCCCGGGGGAGGAAGGCACAGATACGCAGTATTTT. Encoded protein: CASPGEEGTDTQYF.